This T cell receptor beta chain was retrieved from a study of naive and memory T cell subsets (dated by TCRdb to about 2017). With respect to the entire study: Sorted naive and memory T cell subsets from peripheral blood were analyzed in the study using a UMI-based, open-source pipeline for TCR alpha and beta sequencing. The results of the functional CMV T cell responses matched the IgG serology results in every case. RNA was DNase-treated and reverse transcribed with TCR constant-region primers, mostly using SuperScript III.

This clonotype was seen a few times. Its antigen is unknown. No qualities accompany the bases; no much larger clone lies one base away. Receptor libraries were prepared by UMI-ligation and nested PCR. To cover both TRBC1 and TRBC2, the beta constant-region primer consisted of an equimolar mix of two oligonucleotides. A single-stranded oligonucleotide containing the SP2 primer and a 12-nucleotide UMI was joined to the 3' end of the cDNA by T4 RNA ligase 1. Four rounds of PCR, combining the SP2 primer with nested alpha and beta constant-region primers, were used to amplify the ligated cDNA. The ligation reaction was kept at 16 degrees C for 20-24 hours. PCR2 was typically run as a SYBR Green qPCR and stopped at a predetermined threshold to prevent over-amplification. All purifications after the first were performed with Agencourt AMPure XP magnetic beads. Library quantification was done by Qubit, followed by a TapeStation check on which the main peak was expected at around 650 bp. Sequencing of the pooled libraries was done on an Illumina MiSeq using v2 2x251 paired-end kits, which typically yielded roughly 0.85-2.3 million reads per sample. Each sample's library went into the pool at about 4 nM, and roughly 4.5-7.5% PhiX was added to help with cluster recognition. Regarding the original processing steps: FASTQ reads processed by Demultiplexor were assigned V and J genes by Decombinator through tag matching that tolerated a single base-pair mismatch. Collapsinator relied on UMIs to fix sequencing errors as well as frequency errors caused by PCR heterogeneity. TCRs were translated and CDR3s were extracted from the conserved cysteine to the FGXG phenylalanine by CDR3Translator, with non-productive sequences being flagged. Gini, Shannon entropy and inverse Simpson indices were calculated on repertoires subsampled to equal numbers of UMI-defined TCRs. Within the linear range, a power law was fitted to clonotype abundance distributions using maximum likelihood. When run on a single naive CD8 sample, MIGEC and the pipeline yielded similar UMI counts, similar unique TCR numbers and similar clonal distributions. One analysis removed from the naive repertoire any naive TCRs that were also found in any memory subset from the same donor. The repertoires were searched for under 7,500 CMV-associated CDR3 sequences that had been compiled from VDJdb and a published dataset. The raw public reads went through TCRdb reprocessing: fastp at Q25, MiXCR clone calling, in-frame beta chains kept. Every distinct CDR3 protein forms one entry, paired with its most common genes and DNA. TCRdb's processing, not the authors' own work, is the source of the V and J calls. For this sample the table gives 140,000 to 150,000 distinct CDR3 sequences, of which over 15% were detected only once. The ten largest make up approximately 0.13% of the sample.

The investigation overall reported the following: A clonotype was defined as a single alpha or beta chain sequence rather than as a paired alpha/beta receptor. Following error correction, more than 95% of naive TCR sequences occurred only once, which made naive abundance distributions much steeper than those of memory subsets. In both CD4 and CD8 cells, the Gini index increased while Shannon and inverse Simpson diversity decreased from naive through CM, EM and EMRA. RNA-based TCR counts may be influenced by expression changes linked to T cell activation and differentiation. A few larger clonotypes were found in naive repertoires, especially CD8, and these larger clonotypes were possibly memory cells re-expressing CD45RA. TCR abundance followed a power law with an exponent that was different for naive and memory subsets but consistent across the three individuals. The repertoire findings for the naive and memory subsets could not be validated, as no ground truth was available.

Separate amplification of TCR alpha and beta chain libraries was performed from the second PCR step onward. Donor CMV status was determined by IFNgamma production from CD4+ T cells after overnight stimulation of fresh PBMCs with CMV viral lysate. Using Miltenyi beads, CD4 T cells were first positively selected, and CD8 T cells were then positively selected from the CD4-negative fraction. After staining for CD3, CD4, CD8, CD45RA, CD27 and a live/dead dye, cells were sorted on a BD Aria II into four subsets based on CD45RA and CD27. Blood came from a few healthy volunteers, each fractionated into CD4 and CD8 T cells and then into four differentiation subsets. Roughly 120 ml of peripheral blood was collected from each donor, and PBMC were isolated from the blood using Ficoll-Paque PLUS density-gradient centrifugation. Sorted cells were lysed in RLT buffer, and RNA was extracted with a Qiagen RNeasy kit and stored at -80°C.

This clonotype was sampled from a human donor in good health. Sample: naive CD4+ T cells from blood. In light of the paper, this sample's cell subset or site label describes: naive T cells, CD45RA high CD27+.

The DNA reads TGTGCCAGCAGGGGACAGGGGATAGTGAGTAATGAAAAACTGTTTTTT. It is translated as CASRGQGIVSNEKLFF. The sequence is built from TRBV12-3 or TRBV12-4 and TRBJ1-4; 10 junctional bases match TRBD1. The CDR3, from cysteine to phenylalanine, totals 16 residues. Only CDR3 DNA remains: 48 bases, in frame from the first base. Trimmed from V: 6 bases; trimmed from J: 4 bases; junction bases lacking a gene match: 8.